The rows below give T cell receptor beta chains drawn from one sample of a study of PD-1 blockade in classical Hodgkin lymphoma. Profiling relied on immunoSEQ multiplex PCR, and the TCRdb table lists in-frame clones only, not all of them. Of more than 90,000 clones in the sample, 81% were seen once. The source material was peripheral blood mononuclear cells (PBMCs), sampled before the second cycle of nivolumab. Source of these receptors: a human donor with classical Hodgkin lymphoma. The CDR3 runs from the conserved cysteine through the conserved F or W. The D gene is left open where the match is weak. The size field is filled for only some rows; it gives once, few, many or a size class.

J gene	clone size	D gene	V gene	CDR3 protein	CDR3 DNA
TRBJ2-5	NA	NA	TRBV4-2	CASSQGTDPGETQYF	TGTGCCAGCAGCCAAGGAACAGATCCCGGGGAGACCCAGTACTTC
TRBJ2-3	NA	NA	TRBV7-8	CASRKTSAGTDTQYF	TGTGCCAGCAGAAAGACATCGGCCGGCACAGATACGCAGTATTTT
TRBJ2-7	NA	TRBD2	TRBV9	CASSQGGSGRAGEQYF	TGTGCCAGCAGCCAGGGCGGGAGCGGGAGGGCCGGAGAGCAGTACTTC
TRBJ2-6	NA	NA	TRBV27	CASSLFLPGATGANVLTF	TGTGCCAGCAGTTTGTTTCTCCCGGGAGCAACTGGGGCCAACGTCCTGACTTTC
TRBJ2-2	NA	NA	TRBV18	CASSLGVAPNTGELFF	TGTGCCAGCTCACTGGGGGTGGCCCCGAACACCGGGGAGCTGTTTTTT
TRBJ2-2	NA	NA	TRBV9	CASSRLVTGELFF	TGTGCCAGCAGCCGACTAGTAACCGGGGAGCTGTTTTTT
TRBJ1-2	NA	NA	TRBV7-9	CASSLFQGYGYTF	TGTGCCAGCAGCTTATTCCAGGGCTATGGCTACACCTTC
TRBJ1-6	few	TRBD1	TRBV12-5	CASGLGDRPSPLHF	TGTGCTAGTGGTTTGGGGGACAGGCCTTCACCCCTCCACTTT
TRBJ2-3	NA	TRBD2	TRBV2	CASSETSGRGHTQYF	TGTGCCAGCAGTGAGACTAGCGGTAGAGGACATACGCAGTATTTT
TRBJ2-5	NA	TRBD2	TRBV5-4	CASSLRREGKETQYF	TGTGCCAGCAGCTTGCGGCGGGAGGGGAAAGAGACCCAGTACTTC
TRBJ2-4	NA	NA	TRBV5-1	CASSSGRFAKNIQYF	TGCGCCAGCAGCTCGGGACGGTTTGCCAAAAACATTCAGTACTTC
TRBJ1-1	NA	NA	TRBV19	CASSIRVGSANTEAFF	TGTGCCAGTAGTATACGAGTAGGGTCGGCGAACACTGAAGCTTTCTTT
TRBJ2-7	NA	NA	TRBV7-2	CASSSRQLSYEQYF	TGTGCCAGCAGCTCACGACAACTCTCCTACGAGCAGTACTTC
TRBJ2-4	NA	NA	TRBV27	CASSRRGEREAKNIQYF	TGTGCCAGCAGTAGGAGGGGAGAACGGGAAGCCAAAAACATTCAGTACTTC
TRBJ1-5	NA	NA	TRBV5-5	CASSLSSNQPQHF	TGTGCCAGCAGCTTGTCCTCCAATCAGCCCCAGCATTTT
TRBJ2-2	NA	TRBD2	TRBV28	CASSLGTSGSGELFF	TGTGCCAGCAGTTTAGGGACTAGCGGGTCCGGGGAGCTGTTTTTT
TRBJ2-7	NA	TRBD2	TRBV12-5	CASGPHGGGSLSYEQYF	TGTGCTAGTGGTCCCCACGGGGGAGGGTCGCTCTCCTACGAGCAGTACTTC
TRBJ2-7	NA	TRBD2	TRBV9	CASSAGLAAAYEQYF	TGTGCCAGCAGCGCCGGACTAGCGGCCGCCTACGAGCAGTACTTC
TRBJ2-7	NA	TRBD1	TRBV7-2	CASSTRTGVDEQYF	TGTGCCAGCAGCACAAGGACAGGGGTGGACGAGCAGTACTTC
TRBJ2-7	few	NA	TRBV7-9	CASSSDVYEQYF	TGTGCCAGCAGCTCTGACGTCTACGAGCAGTACTTC
TRBJ1-5	NA	NA	TRBV28	CASSLSATDSNQPQHF	TGTGCCAGCAGTTTATCTGCGACAGATAGCAATCAGCCCCAGCATTTT
TRBJ1-5	many	NA	TRBV2	CASSEAVNQPQHF	TGTGCCAGCAGTGAGGCAGTCAATCAGCCCCAGCATTTT
TRBJ2-7	NA	NA	TRBV5-4	CASSLVGGFSYEQYF	TGTGCCAGCAGCTTGGTTGGGGGGTTCTCCTACGAGCAGTACTTC
TRBJ2-7	NA	TRBD2	TRBV7-6	CASSEWVGLRVGEQYF	TGTGCCAGCAGCGAATGGGTGGGACTAAGGGTCGGGGAGCAGTACTTC
TRBJ2-5	NA	NA	TRBV10-3	CAISDNWAEETQYF	TGTGCCATCAGTGATAACTGGGCTGAAGAGACCCAGTACTTC
TRBJ1-2	NA	NA	TRBV10-3	CAITGAGNYGYTF	TGTGCCATCACGGGGGCAGGAAACTATGGCTACACCTTC
TRBJ2-2	NA	NA	TRBV30	CAWRGGIESGELFF	TGTGCCTGGAGGGGGGGTATAGAGTCCGGGGAGCTGTTTTTT
TRBJ2-3	NA	TRBD2	TRBV5-1	CASSLGLAGGTQYF	TGCGCCAGCAGCTTGGGACTAGCGGGAGGTACGCAGTATTTT
TRBJ2-1	NA	TRBD2	TRBV5-1	CASSLAAGLVLYEQFF	TGCGCCAGCAGCTTGGCAGCGGGACTAGTTCTCTATGAGCAGTTCTTC
TRBJ2-1	NA	NA	TRBV5-1	CASSLGAVDNEQFF	TGCGCCAGCAGCTTGGGGGCTGTGGACAATGAGCAGTTCTTC
TRBJ2-7	many	NA	TRBV5-6	CASSWSGGGEQYF	TGTGCCAGCAGCTGGAGTGGGGGAGGCGAGCAGTACTTC
TRBJ2-2	NA	NA	TRBV10-3	CAISETPRGAGVTGELFF	TGTGCCATCAGTGAGACACCGCGGGGAGCGGGCGTCACCGGGGAGCTGTTTTTT
TRBJ2-2	NA	TRBD2	TRBV19	CASTIAGRTGELFF	TGTGCCAGTACGATAGCGGGAAGGACCGGGGAGCTGTTTTTT
TRBJ2-1	NA	TRBD1	TRBV10-3	CAISESTGGDEQFF	TGTGCCATCAGTGAGTCGACAGGGGGGGATGAGCAGTTCTTC
TRBJ1-2	NA	NA	TRBV29-1	CSVEDRTVSGGYTF	TGCAGCGTTGAAGATCGGACAGTGTCCGGGGGCTACACCTTC
TRBJ2-7	NA	NA	TRBV19	CASSMAPSSYEQYF	TGTGCCAGTAGTATGGCACCAAGCAGCTACGAGCAGTACTTC
TRBJ2-3	NA	TRBD1	TRBV19	CASRHRGTGAPDTQYF	TGTGCCAGTAGACACAGAGGGACAGGGGCCCCAGATACGCAGTATTTT
TRBJ2-3	NA	TRBD1	TRBV6-6	CASRQGGRRDTQYF	TGTGCCAGCCGACAGGGTGGACGCCGGGATACGCAGTATTTT
TRBJ2-5	once	NA	TRBV14	CASSQIGGGRGQETQYF	TGTGCCAGCAGCCAAATAGGCGGAGGGCGAGGGCAAGAGACCCAGTACTTC
TRBJ2-1	NA	TRBD2	TRBV19	CASRASGSRNEQFF	TGTGCCAGTAGGGCTAGCGGGAGTCGGAATGAGCAGTTCTTC
TRBJ1-2	NA	NA	TRBV6-1	CASSEARGMYGYTF	TGTGCCAGCAGTGAAGCGCGAGGGATGTATGGCTACACCTTC
TRBJ2-7	NA	NA	TRBV4-1	CASSQVVNSYEQYF	TGCGCCAGCAGCCAAGTTGTCAACTCCTACGAGCAGTACTTC
TRBJ1-4	NA	NA	TRBV19	CATKPGTRATNEKLFF	TGTGCCACCAAACCCGGGACCCGTGCAACTAATGAAAAACTGTTTTTT
TRBJ2-3	NA	NA	TRBV19	CASRPVQESTDTQYF	TGTGCCAGTAGGCCAGTACAGGAGAGCACAGATACGCAGTATTTT
TRBJ1-1	NA	NA	TRBV19	CASRSPSGGTEAFF	TGTGCCAGTAGAAGTCCCTCTGGGGGAACTGAAGCTTTCTTT
TRBJ2-7	NA	TRBD1	TRBV5-4	CASSPSGQATTYEQYF	TGTGCCAGCAGCCCCTCGGGACAGGCGACAACCTACGAGCAGTACTTC
TRBJ2-3	NA	NA	TRBV29-1	CSVEEGADTQYF	TGCAGCGTTGAAGAGGGGGCGGATACGCAGTATTTT
TRBJ2-3	NA	NA	TRBV5-1	CASTYSGYTDTQYF	TGCGCCAGCACCTATAGCGGATACACAGATACGCAGTATTTT
TRBJ1-5	NA	NA	TRBV10-3	CAISGAKGGNQPQHF	TGTGCCATCAGCGGAGCCAAAGGGGGCAATCAGCCCCAGCATTTT
TRBJ1-1	few	TRBD1	TRBV18	CASSLGTDTEAFF	TGTGCCAGCTCACTCGGGACAGACACTGAAGCTTTCTTT
TRBJ2-2	NA	NA	TRBV19	CASSMLGEVGELFF	TGTGCCAGTAGTATGTTAGGGGAGGTCGGGGAGCTGTTTTTT
TRBJ2-1	NA	NA	TRBV7-6	CAVHRAGSYNEQFF	TGTGCCGTCCACCGGGCAGGGTCCTACAATGAGCAGTTCTTC
TRBJ1-2	NA	NA	TRBV27	CASSFLDSYGYTF	TGTGCCAGCAGTTTCTTGGACAGCTATGGCTACACCTTC
TRBJ2-7	NA	TRBD2	TRBV5-1	CASSTLAGAPEQYF	TGCGCCAGCAGCACACTAGCGGGAGCTCCCGAGCAGTACTTC
TRBJ2-1	NA	TRBD2	TRBV15	CATSMGGRGYNEQFF	TGTGCCACCAGCATGGGGGGGAGGGGTTACAATGAGCAGTTCTTC